Each of the 2 T cell receptor beta chains below was sequenced from the same sample in a study of cytomegalovirus exposure and HLA in healthy donors. With 60 Vbeta and 13 Jbeta primers, the PCR was carried out. Profiled with immunoSEQ multiplex PCR; TCRdb holds only in-frame clones, not every one. The table records about 200,000 clones, over 75% of them present only once. Source material: PBMCs. These receptor sequences come from a man younger than 35 in good health and CMV-seronegative.

The rearrangement uses TRBV7-2 and TRBJ1-2; TRBD1 is a possible D gene (6 bases). Per the germline V gene, CDR1 is SGHTA and CDR2 is FQGNSA. The CDR3 totals 17 residues. V was pared by 1 base and J by 6 bases, with 21 bases between. CDR3 coding DNA: TGTGCCAGCAGCTTAGGGGCCCCCCGGGGGGACACGGATGGCTACACCTTC. It codes for CASSLGAPRGDTDGYTF.

The V call is TRBV28, the J call TRBJ1-2; the match to TRBD1 covers 7 bases. The germline V gene encodes CDR1 MDHEN and CDR2 SYDVKM. J was trimmed by 2 bases and V by 7 bases; bases with no gene match: 1. The CDR3 length is 12 residues. The CDR3 here is CASKGQNYGYTF. CDR3 sequence (DNA): TGTGCCAGCAAGGGACAGAACTATGGCTACACCTTC.